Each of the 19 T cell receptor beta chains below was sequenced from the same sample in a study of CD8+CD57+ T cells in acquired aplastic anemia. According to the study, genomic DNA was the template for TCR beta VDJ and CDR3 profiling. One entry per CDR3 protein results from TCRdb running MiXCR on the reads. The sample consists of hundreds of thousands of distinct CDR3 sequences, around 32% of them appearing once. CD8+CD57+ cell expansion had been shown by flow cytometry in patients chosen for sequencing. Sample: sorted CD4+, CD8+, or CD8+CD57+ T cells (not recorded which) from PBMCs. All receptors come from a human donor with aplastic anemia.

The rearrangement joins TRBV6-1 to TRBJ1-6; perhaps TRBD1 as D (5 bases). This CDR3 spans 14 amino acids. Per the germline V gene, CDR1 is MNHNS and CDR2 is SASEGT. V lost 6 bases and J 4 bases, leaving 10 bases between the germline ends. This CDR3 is CASRGVGYNSPLHF. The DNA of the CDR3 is TGTGCCAGCAGGGGGGTAGGTTATAATTCACCCCTCCACTTT.

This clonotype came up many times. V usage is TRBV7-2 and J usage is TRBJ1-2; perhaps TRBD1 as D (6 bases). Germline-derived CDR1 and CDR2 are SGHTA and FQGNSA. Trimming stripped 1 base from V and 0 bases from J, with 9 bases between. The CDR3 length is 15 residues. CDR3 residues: CASSLGRTANYGYTF. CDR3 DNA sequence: TGTGCCAGCAGCTTAGGTAGGACAGCTAACTATGGCTACACCTTC. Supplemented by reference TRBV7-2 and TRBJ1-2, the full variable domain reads GAGVSQSPSNKVTEKGKDVELRCDPISGHTALYWYRQSLGQGLEFLIYFQGNSAPDKSGLPSDRFSAERTGGSVSTLTIQRTQQEDSAVYLCASSLGRTANYGYTFGSGTRLTVV.

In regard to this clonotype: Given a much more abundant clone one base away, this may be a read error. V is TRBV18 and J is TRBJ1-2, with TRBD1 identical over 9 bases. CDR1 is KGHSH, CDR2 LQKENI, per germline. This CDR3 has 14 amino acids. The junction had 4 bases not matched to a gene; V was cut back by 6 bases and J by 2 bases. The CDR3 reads CASSWDRENYGYTF. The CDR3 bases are TGTGCCAGCTCGTGGGACAGGGAAAACTATGGCTACACCTTC.

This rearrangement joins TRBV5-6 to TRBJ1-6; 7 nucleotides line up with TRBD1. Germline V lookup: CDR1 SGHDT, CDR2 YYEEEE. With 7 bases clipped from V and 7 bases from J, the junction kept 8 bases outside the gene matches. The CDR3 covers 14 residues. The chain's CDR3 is CASCQGGGNSPLHF. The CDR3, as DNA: TGTGCCAGCTGCCAGGGGGGGGGGAATTCACCCCTCCACTTT.

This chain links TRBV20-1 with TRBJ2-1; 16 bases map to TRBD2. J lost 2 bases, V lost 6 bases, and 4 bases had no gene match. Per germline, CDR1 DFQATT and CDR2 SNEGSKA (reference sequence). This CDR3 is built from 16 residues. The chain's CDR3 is CSAQGLAGGAYNEQFF. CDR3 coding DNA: TGCAGTGCCCAGGGACTAGCGGGAGGGGCCTACAATGAGCAGTTCTTC.

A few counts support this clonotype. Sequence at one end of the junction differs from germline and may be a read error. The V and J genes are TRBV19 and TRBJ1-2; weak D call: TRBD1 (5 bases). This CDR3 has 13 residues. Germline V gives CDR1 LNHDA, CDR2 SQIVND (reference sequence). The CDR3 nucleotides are TGTGCCAGTAGTAAGGGGACCGATCATGGCTGCACCTTC. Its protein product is CASSKGTDHGCTF.

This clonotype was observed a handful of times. The CDR3 DNA sequence: TGCAGTGCTCCAGCGGTTCCGAGCGGGAGGGTAGGCACCGGGGAGCTGTTTTTT. Its protein is CSAPAVPSGRVGTGELFF. J is TRBJ2-2 and V is TRBV20-1, with 10 bases lining up with TRBD2. Trimming took 5 bases from V and 4 from J; bases not matched to a gene: 16. Germline V lookup: CDR1 DFQATT, CDR2 SNEGSKA (reference sequence). This CDR3 spans 18 amino acids.

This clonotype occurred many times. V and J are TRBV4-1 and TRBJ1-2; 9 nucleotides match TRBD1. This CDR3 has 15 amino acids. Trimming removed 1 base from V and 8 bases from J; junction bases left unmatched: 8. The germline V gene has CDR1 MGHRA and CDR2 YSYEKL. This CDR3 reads CASSQVRQGERGYTF. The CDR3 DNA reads TGCGCCAGCAGCCAAGTACGACAGGGGGAAAGAGGCTACACCTTC.

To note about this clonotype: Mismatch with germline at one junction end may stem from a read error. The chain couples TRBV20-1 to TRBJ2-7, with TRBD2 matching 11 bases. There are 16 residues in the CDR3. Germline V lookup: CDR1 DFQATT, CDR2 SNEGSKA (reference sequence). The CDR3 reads CSATTSGGPSSYGQYF. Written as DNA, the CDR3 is TGCAGTGCTACAACTAGCGGGGGCCCGAGCTCCTACGGGCAGTACTTC.

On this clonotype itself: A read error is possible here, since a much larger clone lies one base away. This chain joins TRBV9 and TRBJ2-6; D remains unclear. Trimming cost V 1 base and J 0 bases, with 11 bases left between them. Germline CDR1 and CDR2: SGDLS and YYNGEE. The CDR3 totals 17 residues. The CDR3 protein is CASSVPPYISGANVLTF. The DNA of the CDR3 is TGTGCCAGCAGCGTACCCCCCTATATCTCTGGGGCCAACGTCCTGACTTTC. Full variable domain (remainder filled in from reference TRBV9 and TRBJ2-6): DSGVTQTPKHLITATGQRVTLRCSPRSGDLSVYWYQQSLDQGLQFLIQYYNGEERAKGNILERFSAQQFPDLHSELNLSSLELGDSALYFCASSVPPYISGANVLTFGAGSRLTVL.

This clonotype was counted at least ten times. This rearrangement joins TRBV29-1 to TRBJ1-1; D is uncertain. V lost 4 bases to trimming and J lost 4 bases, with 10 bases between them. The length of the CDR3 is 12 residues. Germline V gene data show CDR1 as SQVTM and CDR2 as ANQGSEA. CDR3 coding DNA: TGCAGCGTTGTGGAGGGAGGCACTGAAGCTTTCTTT. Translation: CSVVEGGTEAFF.

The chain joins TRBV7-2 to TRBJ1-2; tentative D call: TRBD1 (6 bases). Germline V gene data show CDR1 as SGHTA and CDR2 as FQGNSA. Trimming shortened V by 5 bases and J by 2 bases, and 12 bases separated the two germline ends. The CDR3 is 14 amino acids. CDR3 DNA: TGTGCCAGCAGCCGGGACACAGGGAACTATGGCTACACCTTC. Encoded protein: CASSRDTGNYGYTF.

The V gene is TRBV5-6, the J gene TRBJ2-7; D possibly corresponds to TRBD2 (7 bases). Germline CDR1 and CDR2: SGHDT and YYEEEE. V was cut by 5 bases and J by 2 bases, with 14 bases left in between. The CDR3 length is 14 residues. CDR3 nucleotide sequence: TGTGCCAGCAGGTTTGAGGGGGGGGCCTACGAGCAGTACTTC. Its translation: CASRFEGGAYEQYF.

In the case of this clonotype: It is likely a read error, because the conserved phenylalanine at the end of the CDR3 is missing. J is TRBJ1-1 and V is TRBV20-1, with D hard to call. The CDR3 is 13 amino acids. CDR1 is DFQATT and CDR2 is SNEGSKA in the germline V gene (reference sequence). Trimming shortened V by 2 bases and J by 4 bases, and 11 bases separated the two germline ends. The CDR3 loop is CSARRVAGTEAFL. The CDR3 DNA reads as TGCAGTGCTAGAAGGGTTGCCGGCACTGAAGCTTTCCTT.

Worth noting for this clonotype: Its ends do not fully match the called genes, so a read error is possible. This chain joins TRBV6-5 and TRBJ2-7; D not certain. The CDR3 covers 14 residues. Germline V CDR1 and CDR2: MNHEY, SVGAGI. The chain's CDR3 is CASSYSLSSYERYF. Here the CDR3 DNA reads TGTGCCAGCAGTTACTCCTTAAGCTCCTACGAGCGGTACTTC.

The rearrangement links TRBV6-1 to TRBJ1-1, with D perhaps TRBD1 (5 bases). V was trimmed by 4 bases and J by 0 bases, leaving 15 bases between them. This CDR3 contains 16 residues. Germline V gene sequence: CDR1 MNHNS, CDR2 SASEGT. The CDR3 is CASSGRRDWMNTEAFF. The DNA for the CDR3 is TGTGCCAGCAGTGGCCGCAGGGACTGGATGAACACTGAAGCTTTCTTT.

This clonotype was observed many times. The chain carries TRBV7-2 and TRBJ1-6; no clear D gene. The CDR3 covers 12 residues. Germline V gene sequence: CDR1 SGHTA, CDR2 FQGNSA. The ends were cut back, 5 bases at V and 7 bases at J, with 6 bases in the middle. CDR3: CASSHSNSPLHF. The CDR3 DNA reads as TGTGCCAGCAGCCATAGCAATTCACCCCTCCACTTT. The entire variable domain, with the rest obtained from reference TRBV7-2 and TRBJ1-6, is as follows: GAGVSQSPSNKVTEKGKDVELRCDPISGHTALYWYRQSLGQGLEFLIYFQGNSAPDKSGLPSDRFSAERTGGSVSTLTIQRTQQEDSAVYLCASSHSNSPLHFGNGTRLTVT.

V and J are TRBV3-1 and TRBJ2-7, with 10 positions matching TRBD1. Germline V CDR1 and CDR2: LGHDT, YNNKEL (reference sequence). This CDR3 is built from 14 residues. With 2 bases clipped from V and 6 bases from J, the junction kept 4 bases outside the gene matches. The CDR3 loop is CASSQSGTGVEQYF. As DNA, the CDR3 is TGTGCCAGCAGCCAATCTGGGACAGGGGTCGAGCAGTACTTC.

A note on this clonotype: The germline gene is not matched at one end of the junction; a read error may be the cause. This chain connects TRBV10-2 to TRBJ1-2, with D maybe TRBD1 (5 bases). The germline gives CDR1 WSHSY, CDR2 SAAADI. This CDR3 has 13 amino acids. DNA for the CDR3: TGTGCCGGCCACCAAGGGGCAGTCTATGGCTACACCTTC. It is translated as CAGHQGAVYGYTF.